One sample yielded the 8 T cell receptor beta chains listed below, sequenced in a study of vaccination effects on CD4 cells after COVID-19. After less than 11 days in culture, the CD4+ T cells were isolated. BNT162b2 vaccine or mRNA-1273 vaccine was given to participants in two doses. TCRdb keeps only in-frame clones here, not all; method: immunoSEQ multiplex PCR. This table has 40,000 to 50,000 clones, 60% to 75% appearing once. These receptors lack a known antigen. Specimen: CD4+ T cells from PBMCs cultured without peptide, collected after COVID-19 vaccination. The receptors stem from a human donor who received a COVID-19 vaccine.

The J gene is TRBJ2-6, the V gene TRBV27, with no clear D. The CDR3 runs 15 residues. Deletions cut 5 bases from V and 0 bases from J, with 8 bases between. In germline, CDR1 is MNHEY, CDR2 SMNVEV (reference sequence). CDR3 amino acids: CASSPIHSGANVLTF. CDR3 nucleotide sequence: TGTGCCAGCAGTCCGATACACTCTGGGGCCAACGTCCTGACTTTC.

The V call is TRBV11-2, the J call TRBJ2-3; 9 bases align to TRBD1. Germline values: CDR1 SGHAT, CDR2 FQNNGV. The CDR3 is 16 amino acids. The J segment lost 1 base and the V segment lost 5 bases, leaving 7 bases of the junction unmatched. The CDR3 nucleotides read TGTGCCAGCAGCACGAACAGGGGGCTGGGCACAGATACGCAGTATTTT. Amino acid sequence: CASSTNRGLGTDTQYF.

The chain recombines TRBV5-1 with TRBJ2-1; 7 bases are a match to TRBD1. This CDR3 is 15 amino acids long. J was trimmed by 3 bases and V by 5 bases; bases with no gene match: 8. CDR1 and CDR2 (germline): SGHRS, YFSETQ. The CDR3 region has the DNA TGCGCCAGCAGTCTCGACAGGGTAGGCTACAATGAGCAGTTCTTC. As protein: CASSLDRVGYNEQFF.

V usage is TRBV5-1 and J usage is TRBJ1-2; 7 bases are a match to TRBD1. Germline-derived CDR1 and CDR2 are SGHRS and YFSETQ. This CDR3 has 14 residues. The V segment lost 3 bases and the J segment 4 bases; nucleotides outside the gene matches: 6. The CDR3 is CASSSGDRAYGYTF. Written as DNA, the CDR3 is TGCGCCAGCAGCTCAGGCGACAGGGCCTATGGCTACACCTTC.

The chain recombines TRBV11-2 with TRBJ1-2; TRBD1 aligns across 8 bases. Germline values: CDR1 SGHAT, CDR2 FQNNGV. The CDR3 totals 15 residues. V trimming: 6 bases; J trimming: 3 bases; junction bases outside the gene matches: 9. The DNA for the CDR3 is TGTGCCAGCAGAAGGACAGGGCAAAGGGACTATGGCTACACCTTC. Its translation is CASRRTGQRDYGYTF.

The CDR3 region is CASSEVPGQGDEKLFF. In DNA form, the CDR3 reads TGTGCCAGCAGTGAAGTCCCGGGACAGGGGGATGAAAAACTGTTTTTT. This chain connects TRBV6-1 to TRBJ1-4; the match to TRBD1 covers 11 bases. This CDR3 region has 16 residues. Trimming at V came to 1 base and at J to 6 bases, leaving 4 bases not matched to a gene. Germline loops: CDR1 MNHNS, CDR2 SASEGT.

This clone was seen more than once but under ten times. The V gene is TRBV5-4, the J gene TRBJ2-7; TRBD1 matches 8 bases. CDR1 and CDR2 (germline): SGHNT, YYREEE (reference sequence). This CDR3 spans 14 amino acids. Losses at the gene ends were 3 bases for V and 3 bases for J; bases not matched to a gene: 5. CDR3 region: CASSSTGAGYEQYF. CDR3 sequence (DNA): TGTGCCAGCAGCTCGACAGGGGCGGGCTACGAGCAGTACTTC. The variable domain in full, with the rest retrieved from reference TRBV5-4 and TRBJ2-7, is ETGVTQSPTHLIKTRGQQVTLRCSSQSGHNTVSWYQQALGQGPQFIFQYYREEENGRGNFPPRFSGLQFPNYSSELNVNALELDDSALYLCASSSTGAGYEQYFGPGTRLTVT.

CDR3: CATSTLAGFHTQYF. The CDR3 region has the DNA TGTGCCACCAGCACGCTAGCGGGATTCCATACGCAGTATTTT. The V gene is TRBV15, the J gene TRBJ2-3; TRBD2 aligns across 9 bases. Trimming removed 4 bases from V and 7 bases from J; junction bases left unmatched: 6. The germline CDR1 and CDR2 sequences are LNHNV and YYDKDF (reference sequence). The CDR3 sequence is 14 residues long. Looking up the rest from reference TRBV15 and TRBJ2-3 gives the full variable domain: DAMVIQNPRYQVTQFGKPVTLSCSQTLNHNVMYWYQQKSSQAPKLLFHYYDKDFNNEADTPDNFQSRRPNTSFCFLDIRSPGLGDTAMYLCATSTLAGFHTQYFGPGTRLTVL.